These 23 T cell receptor beta chains came from one sample sequenced in a study of spatial heterogeneity in lung cancer. TCRdb re-derived calls from the 5' RACE reads in MiXCR, one entry per CDR3 protein. The profile covers 5,200 or so distinct CDR3 sequences, with 7.8% appearing a single time and 16% taken by the ten largest. Points from the study as a whole: Counts of expanded alpha and beta TCRs within tumors tracked the tumor nonsynonymous mutation count.

Their specific antigens are unknown. The time point was: sample taken at primary tumor resection. The source material was lung tumor tissue, sampled at surgery. These receptor sequences come from a female donor with early-stage non-small cell lung cancer.

This clonotype is labeled as medium-sized. The chain is built from TRBV6-1 and TRBJ1-5; D remains ambiguous. Germline V lookup: CDR1 MNHNS, CDR2 SASEGT. The CDR3 runs 12 residues. Trimming took 1 base from V and 7 from J, leaving 5 bases between them. The CDR3 loop is CASSEVGQPQHF. The CDR3 DNA reads TGTGCCAGCAGTGAAGTCGGGCAGCCCCAGCATTTT.

V is TRBV29-1 and J is TRBJ2-5; 8 bases are shared with TRBD2. The CDR3 runs to 15 residues. Trimming removed 6 bases from V and 5 bases from J; junction bases left unmatched: 14. Germline lookup yields CDR1 SQVTM and CDR2 ANQGSEA. The chain's CDR3 is CSVRGLAGGGETQYF. The CDR3 DNA follows: TGCAGCGTCCGGGGTCTGGCGGGGGGAGGTGAGACCCAGTACTTC.

The chain joins TRBV11-1 to TRBJ2-5; 9 bases agree with TRBD2. The CDR3 is made up of 16 amino acids. The J segment lost 1 base and the V segment lost 5 bases, leaving 8 bases of the junction unmatched. CDR1 is SGHAT and CDR2 is FQDESV in the germline V gene (reference sequence). The CDR3 spells CASSPSSGGPQETQYF. The DNA of the CDR3 is TGTGCCAGCAGCCCCTCCAGCGGGGGGCCCCAAGAGACCCAGTACTTC. Variable domain in full (rest from reference TRBV11-1 and TRBJ2-5): EAEVAQSPRYKITEKSQAVAFWCDPISGHATLYWYRQILGQGPELLVQFQDESVVDDSQLPKDRFSAERLKGVDSTLKIQPAELGDSAMYLCASSPSSGGPQETQYFGPGTRLLVL.

Many counts were recorded for this clonotype. The rearrangement uses TRBV7-3 and TRBJ2-3; TRBD2 is a possible D gene (6 bases). Germline assignment: CDR1 SGHTA and CDR2 FQGTGA. Deletions cut 0 bases from V and 2 bases from J, with 9 bases between. The CDR3 covers 15 residues. CDR3 region: CASSLTGLLTDTQYF. Written as DNA, the CDR3 is TGTGCCAGCAGCTTAACGGGACTCCTCACAGATACGCAGTATTTT.

This clonotype was seen repeatedly, ten times or more. The chain couples TRBV5-1 to TRBJ1-1; D remains ambiguous. There are 13 residues in the CDR3. CDR1 is SGHRS, CDR2 YFSETQ, per germline. V was cut by 7 bases and J by 1 base, with 11 bases left in between. The DNA of the CDR3 is TGCGCCAGCTCCTTCACCTGGAACACTGAAGCTTTCTTT. Amino acids: CASSFTWNTEAFF.

This clonotype was counted many times. The chain couples TRBV29-1 to TRBJ2-7; 8 nucleotides align to TRBD2. Unmatched junction bases numbered 10, after V lost 1 base and J lost 2 bases. From germline, CDR1 is SQVTM and CDR2 ANQGSEA. This CDR3 has 16 amino acids. The CDR3 loop reads CSVEGMGTSGPYEQYF. CDR3 coding DNA: TGCAGCGTTGAAGGGATGGGGACTAGTGGGCCCTACGAGCAGTACTTC.

In this sample, this clonotype is medium-sized (0.01 to 0.1%). The rearrangement links TRBV18 to TRBJ2-1; 10 bases line up with TRBD2. Looked up from germline, CDR1 is KGHSH and CDR2 is LQKENI. CDR3 length: 14 residues. V lost 3 bases to trimming and J lost 4 bases; unmatched junction nucleotides: 0. For the CDR3, the DNA is TGTGCCAGCTCACCTAGCGGGGGGTACAATGAGCAGTTCTTC. Translating gives CASSPSGGYNEQFF. Looking up the rest from reference TRBV18 and TRBJ2-1 gives the full variable domain: NAGVMQNPRHLVRRRGQEARLRCSPMKGHSHVYWYRQLPEEGLKFMVYLQKENIIDESGMPKERFSAEFPKEGPSILRIQQVVRGDSAAYFCASSPSGGYNEQFFGPGTRLTVL.

V is TRBV5-4 and J is TRBJ2-7; D ambiguous. The ends were cut back, 6 bases at V and 0 bases at J, with 10 bases in the middle. In germline, CDR1 is SGHNT, CDR2 YYREEE (reference sequence). CDR3 length equals 13 residues. The CDR3 DNA is TGTGCCAGCAAGCTGGGAAGCTCCTACGAGCAGTACTTC. Amino acids: CASKLGSSYEQYF.

This clonotype was recorded many times. DNA for the CDR3: TGTGCCAGCAGCGTAGAGGGAGTCGGAGAGCAGTACTTC. This encodes CASSVEGVGEQYF. The genes are TRBV9 and TRBJ2-7; tentatively, D is TRBD2 (5 bases). This CDR3 has 13 amino acids. Trimming cost V 0 bases and J 7 bases, with 11 bases left between them. CDR1 and CDR2 from the germline V gene are SGDLS and YYNGEE.

This clonotype has a handful of counts. V is TRBV29-1 and J is TRBJ1-4; weak D call: TRBD1 (5 bases). The germline V and J ends were trimmed by 5 bases and 7 bases, with 17 bases remaining between them. The CDR3 length is 14 residues. Germline CDR1 SQVTM, CDR2 ANQGSEA. DNA of the CDR3: TGCAGCGTTCATATTACCGGGGGTCGTGAAAAACTGTTTTTT. Translated, it gives CSVHITGGREKLFF.

This clonotype was detected only a few times. The chain employs TRBV2 and TRBJ1-4; D not resolved. The germline gives CDR1 SNHLY, CDR2 FYNNEI. Trimming shortened V by 7 bases and J by 3 bases, and 9 bases separated the two germline ends. The length of the CDR3 is 13 residues. The CDR3 region has the DNA TGTGCCAGCAATGGCCAGCCTAATGAAAAACTGTTTTTT. Translating gives CASNGQPNEKLFF.

This clonotype is labeled medium-sized (0.01 to 0.1%). The V gene is TRBV24-1, the J gene TRBJ2-3; D uncertain. The CDR3 covers 13 residues. V was clipped by 4 bases and J by 1 base, with 5 bases between them. Germline-derived CDR1 and CDR2 are KGHDR and SFDVKD. The CDR3 DNA follows: TGTGCCACCAGTGACCCCGGCACAGATACGCAGTATTTT. Its protein is CATSDPGTDTQYF.

By share of the sample, this clonotype is medium-sized. The V gene is TRBV5-6, the J gene TRBJ1-4, with D possibly being TRBD1 (5 bases). Per germline, CDR1 SGHDT and CDR2 YYEEEE. This CDR3 has 15 residues. Trimming took 3 bases from V and 2 from J, leaving 11 bases between them. The CDR3 loop reads CASSSRRGTNEKLFF. The CDR3 DNA reads TGTGCCAGCAGCTCAAGGAGGGGTACTAATGAAAAACTGTTTTTT.

This clonotype is categorized as medium-sized. This chain links TRBV5-1 with TRBJ1-2; no firm D call. This CDR3 comprises 12 residues. CDR1 is SGHRS, CDR2 YFSETQ, per germline. V lost 5 bases, J lost 7 bases, and 12 bases lay in between. CDR3 residues: CASRKGESGYTF. CDR3 DNA sequence: TGCGCCAGCAGAAAGGGAGAGAGTGGCTACACCTTC.

This rearrangement joins TRBV5-6 to TRBJ1-6; perhaps TRBD1 as D (6 bases). The CDR3 covers 15 residues. CDR1 and CDR2 from the germline V gene are SGHDT and YYEEEE. Between the trimmed V and J ends, which lost 4 bases and 4 bases, there was a span of 12 bases. Here the CDR3 DNA reads TGTGCCAGCAGCCTGGACAGCCGGTATAATTCACCCCTCCACTTT. Residues: CASSLDSRYNSPLHF.

This clonotype was observed at least ten times. V is TRBV19 and J is TRBJ2-1; TRBD1 is a possible D gene (6 bases). The CDR3 has 13 residues. Germline V gives CDR1 LNHDA, CDR2 SQIVND (reference sequence). With 6 bases removed from V and 6 bases from J, the gap between germline ends came to 12 bases. CDR3 sequence: CASSLDRFNEQFF. The CDR3 DNA reads as TGTGCCAGTAGCCTAGACAGGTTCAATGAGCAGTTCTTC.

This clonotype was counted between two and nine times. The chain links TRBV27 to TRBJ1-1; D unclear. Germline V gives CDR1 MNHEY, CDR2 SMNVEV (reference sequence). The CDR3 spans 13 residues. Between the trimmed V and J ends, which lost 4 bases and 7 bases, there was a span of 13 bases. CDR3 DNA sequence: TGTGCCAGCAGTTCTACGGCCGCAGGTGAAGCTTTCTTT. Amino acids: CASSSTAAGEAFF.

This clonotype is labeled medium-sized (0.01 to 0.1%). Here the CDR3 reads CSAYATSSYIQETQYF. Here the CDR3 DNA reads TGCAGTGCCTACGCGACCAGCTCGTATATCCAAGAGACCCAGTACTTC. This chain links TRBV20-1 with TRBJ2-5; D is undetermined. The length of the CDR3 is 16 residues. V lost 6 bases to trimming and J lost 1 base, with 21 bases between them. Per the germline V gene, CDR1 is DFQATT and CDR2 is SNEGSKA (reference sequence).

By share of the sample, this clonotype is medium-sized. V and J are TRBV7-2 and TRBJ2-2; D gene ambiguous. Deletions cut 5 bases from V and 7 bases from J, with 11 bases between. This CDR3 comprises 13 residues. CDR1 and CDR2 from the germline V gene are SGHTA and FQGNSA. The CDR3 DNA reads TGTGCCAGCAGCCCCGGGCTCGGCGGGGAGCTGTTTTTT. Protein: CASSPGLGGELFF.

This clonotype has a count of ten or more. V usage is TRBV4-2 and J usage is TRBJ1-1; the D is unclear. V was cut by 1 base and J by 2 bases, with 8 bases left in between. Germline assignment: CDR1 LGHNA and CDR2 YNFKEQ. This CDR3 has 14 residues. The CDR3 coding sequence is TGTGCCAGCAGCCAAGGGTTTATAAACACTGAAGCTTTCTTT. It yields the protein CASSQGFINTEAFF.

This clonotype occurred many times. This chain joins TRBV5-4 and TRBJ2-3; 8 bases are shared with TRBD1. The CDR3 contains 14 residues. J lost 1 base, V lost 4 bases, and 2 bases had no gene match. Germline V gene data show CDR1 as SGHNT and CDR2 as YYREEE (reference sequence). CDR3 nucleotide sequence: TGTGCCAGCAGCCCAGGGGGCGGCACAGATACGCAGTATTTT. Translated: CASSPGGGTDTQYF.

This clonotype was seen ten or more times. This chain links TRBV15 with TRBJ1-5, with TRBD1 as a possible D gene (5 bases). Germline-derived CDR1 and CDR2 are LNHNV and YYDKDF (reference sequence). The CDR3 has 15 residues. The V and J ends lost 0 bases and 7 bases respectively, with 13 bases between them. The CDR3 coding sequence is TGTGCCACCAGCAGAGATCCCCAGGGAGGACAGCCCCAGCATTTT. It yields the protein CATSRDPQGGQPQHF.

The CDR3 reads CASSYASTGDTEAFF. The CDR3 DNA sequence: TGTGCCAGCAGTTACGCCTCGACAGGGGACACTGAAGCTTTCTTT. The chain has TRBV6-2 or TRBV6-3 and TRBJ1-1; 8 bases match TRBD1. The CDR3 sequence is 15 residues long. V lost 2 bases to trimming and J lost 3 bases; unmatched junction nucleotides: 5. Germline V CDR1 and CDR2: MNHEY, SVGEGT.